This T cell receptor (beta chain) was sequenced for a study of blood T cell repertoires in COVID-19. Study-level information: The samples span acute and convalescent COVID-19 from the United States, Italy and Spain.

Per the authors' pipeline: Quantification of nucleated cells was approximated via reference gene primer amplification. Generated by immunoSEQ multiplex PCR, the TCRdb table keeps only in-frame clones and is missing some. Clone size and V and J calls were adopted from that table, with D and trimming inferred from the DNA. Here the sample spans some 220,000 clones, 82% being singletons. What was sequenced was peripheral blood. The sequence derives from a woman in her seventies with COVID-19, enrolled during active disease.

CDR3 sequence: CASLGGTQGPNQPQHF. The CDR3 DNA is TGTGCCAGCTTGGGAGGGACTCAGGGCCCTAATCAGCCCCAGCATTTT. V gene TRBV28 combines with J gene TRBJ1-5; D perhaps matches TRBD1 (5 bases). Germline-derived CDR1 and CDR2 are MDHEN and SYDVKM. The ends were cut back, 8 bases at V and 4 bases at J, with 21 bases in the middle. The CDR3 is 16 residues long.